The clone carrying this T cell receptor (beta chain) was observed a handful of times. This sample was included in a study of PD-L1 blockade in urothelial cancer. The wider study: Bladder-origin urothelial cancer in males covered about 85% of the 29 patients.

Time point indicated: pretreatment peripheral blood. The table came from immunoSEQ multiplex PCR; TCRdb's copy has only in-frame clones and leaves some out. Of roughly 53,000 clones listed, around nine tenths are singletons. The material sequenced was PBMCs, taken around atezolizumab (anti-PD-L1) treatment. This clonotype originated in a woman aged 55-70 years with urothelial cancer.

DNA of the CDR3: TGTGCCAGCAGCACACGGACTAGCATAGCCAACTCCCCCAATGAGCAGTTCTTC. It codes for CASSTRTSIANSPNEQFF. The V gene is TRBV13, the J gene TRBJ2-1; 8 positions agree with TRBD2. CDR3 length: 18 residues. With 5 bases clipped from V and 6 bases from J, the junction kept 18 bases outside the gene matches. Germline V CDR1 and CDR2: PRHDT, FYEKMQ (reference sequence).